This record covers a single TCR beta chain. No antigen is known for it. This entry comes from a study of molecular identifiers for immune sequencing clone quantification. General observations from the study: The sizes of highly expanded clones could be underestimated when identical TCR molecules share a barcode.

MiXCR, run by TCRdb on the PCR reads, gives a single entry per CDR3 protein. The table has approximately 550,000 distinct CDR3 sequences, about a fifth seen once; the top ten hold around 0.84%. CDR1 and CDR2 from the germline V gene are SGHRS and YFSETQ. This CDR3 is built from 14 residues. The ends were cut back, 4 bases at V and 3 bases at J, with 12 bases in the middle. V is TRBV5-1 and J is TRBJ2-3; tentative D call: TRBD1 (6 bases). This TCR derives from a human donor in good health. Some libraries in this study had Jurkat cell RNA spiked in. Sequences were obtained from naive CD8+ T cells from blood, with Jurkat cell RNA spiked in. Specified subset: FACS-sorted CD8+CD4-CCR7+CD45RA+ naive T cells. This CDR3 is CASSTGQLTDTQYF. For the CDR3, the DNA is TGCGCCAGCAGCACCGGACAGTTGACAGATACGCAGTATTTT.